This T cell receptor (beta chain) was identified in a study of blood T cell repertoires in COVID-19. The overall study: Sites across the United States, Italy and Spain contributed samples from acute and convalescent COVID-19. Nucleic acid was either cDNA or gDNA, and it came from T cells, B-cell-depleted T cells, or PBMCs.

Germline CDR1 and CDR2: MRHNA and SNTAGT. Unmatched junction bases numbered 3, after V lost 4 bases and J lost 3 bases. This CDR3 has 14 residues. Under the authors' procedure: Amplified reference gene primers provided the basis for estimating nucleated cell counts. TCRdb's table, derived via immunoSEQ multiplex PCR, lists solely in-frame clones and lacks some. V and J calls plus clone size are reproduced from that table; the DNA served to infer D and trimming. The table records around 90,000 clones, roughly 80% of them present only once. This clonotype originated in a woman in her 70s with active or convalescent COVID-19. The sample taken for sequencing was peripheral blood. The V call is TRBV6-4, the J call TRBJ2-3, with 8 bases that match TRBD2. The chain's CDR3 is CASSGVAGTDTQYF. The CDR3 DNA follows: TGTGCCAGCAGTGGAGTAGCGGGGACAGATACGCAGTATTTT.